These 18 T cell receptor beta chains were sequenced from one sample in a study of beta chain features in type 1 diabetes. Study observations and caveats: When Type 1 diabetes patients were examined, their TCRB CDR3s proved moderately but significantly shorter in all four CD4+ subsets.

These receptors are not linked to any known antigen. Expressed TCRB transcripts were sequenced after all isolated RNA was converted to cDNA. Only in-frame clones appear in the TCRdb table, and some are missing; sequencing was by immunoSEQ multiplex PCR. This table holds about 660,000 clones, about 14% found once. Sequenced: naive CD4+ T cells from blood. The receptors were gathered from a man aged 18 to 30 with type 1 diabetes.

This clone came up a few times. V and J are TRBV29-1 and TRBJ1-2; D gene uncertain. Per the germline V gene, CDR1 is SQVTM and CDR2 is ANQGSEA. V shed 5 bases and J shed 13 bases, with 20 bases lying between them. The CDR3 extends over 12 amino acids. DNA of the CDR3: TGCAGCGTTCTCCCCGAGCTTGAAGGGAGCACCTTC. Translating gives CSVLPELEGSTF.

The V call is TRBV27, the J call TRBJ1-5; no definite D call. This CDR3 spans 17 amino acids. Trimming took off 3 bases at V and 0 bases at J, with 15 bases between the two ends. Germline assignment: CDR1 MNHEY and CDR2 SMNVEV (reference sequence). The DNA of the CDR3 is TGTGCCAGCAGTTTTACCGGGTCCCTTGGTAGCAATCAGCCCCAGCATTTT. It codes for CASSFTGSLGSNQPQHF.

The chain joins TRBV7-9 to TRBJ2-5; TRBD2 matches at 11 bases. Germline V gene lookup returns CDR1 SEHNR and CDR2 FQNEAQ (reference sequence). V lost 6 bases and J lost 5; bases outside the gene matches: 8. The CDR3 has 15 amino acids. Written as DNA, the CDR3 is TGTGCCAGCAGTACGACTAGCGGGACGGGTGAGACCCAGTACTTC. Its protein is CASSTTSGTGETQYF.

This chain joins TRBV5-1 and TRBJ1-5; D is uncertain. Per germline, CDR1 SGHRS and CDR2 YFSETQ. This CDR3 is built from 15 residues. Trimming shortened V by 0 bases and J by 4 bases, and 11 bases separated the two germline ends. The CDR3 protein is CASSLGLSWNQPQHF. The CDR3 DNA reads as TGCGCCAGCAGCTTGGGTCTTTCCTGGAATCAGCCCCAGCATTTT.

The V gene is TRBV23-1, the J gene TRBJ2-2, with 8 bases lining up with TRBD2. TRBV23-1 is an open reading frame, and its role is uncertain. Trimming cost V 0 bases and J 2 bases; bases outside gene matches: 8. The CDR3 sequence is 18 residues long. DNA of the CDR3: TGCGCCAGCAGTCAATCGGGAGTAGCGGGACCCAACACCGGGGAGCTGTTTTTT. This gives the protein CASSQSGVAGPNTGELFF.

This chain joins TRBV9 and TRBJ1-5; D is perhaps TRBD1 (5 bases). Germline assignment: CDR1 SGDLS and CDR2 YYNGEE. The CDR3 contains 15 residues. The germline V and J ends were trimmed by 4 bases and 3 bases, with 14 bases remaining between them. Here the CDR3 reads CASSPTGGPNQPQHF. CDR3 coding DNA: TGTGCCAGCAGCCCAACGGGGGGTCCCAATCAGCCCCAGCATTTT.

This clone has more than one count but fewer than ten. This rearrangement joins TRBV7-9 to TRBJ2-4, with 9 bases matching TRBD1. The length of the CDR3 is 15 residues. V lost 5 bases, J lost 8 bases, and 10 bases stayed unmatched. The germline gives CDR1 SEHNR, CDR2 FQNEAQ (reference sequence). In DNA, the CDR3 is TGTGCCAGCAGCCAAACAGGGGGCGCAGGGGACATTCAGTACTTC. Protein: CASSQTGGAGDIQYF.

The chain links TRBV5-1 to TRBJ1-4; D might be TRBD1 (6 bases). The CDR3 sequence is 14 residues long. Trimming removed 5 bases from V and 4 bases from J, with 12 bases in between. Germline loops: CDR1 SGHRS, CDR2 YFSETQ. The CDR3 region has the DNA TGCGCCAGCAGTACGGACAGTCGTAATGAAAAACTGTTTTTT. Translation gives CASSTDSRNEKLFF.

The V gene is TRBV2, the J gene TRBJ2-7; TRBD2 aligns across 7 bases. CDR1 and CDR2 from the germline V gene are SNHLY and FYNNEI. The CDR3 has 14 residues. The junction had 2 bases not matched to a gene; V was cut back by 2 bases and J by 1 base. CDR3 bases: TGTGCCAGCAGTGAACTAGCGGAATCCTACGAGCAGTACTTC. This translates into CASSELAESYEQYF.

This clone was counted between two and nine times. V usage is TRBV19 and J usage is TRBJ2-7; 13 bases are shared with TRBD2. V gave up 4 bases and J gave up 6 bases; unmatched junction bases: 6. CDR3 length equals 15 residues. The germline V gene encodes CDR1 LNHDA and CDR2 SQIVND (reference sequence). This CDR3 is CASSTWTSGRGEQYF. For the CDR3, the DNA is TGTGCCAGTAGTACCTGGACTAGCGGGAGAGGCGAGCAGTACTTC. The complete variable domain, with remaining parts taken from reference TRBV19 and TRBJ2-7, reads DGGITQSPKYLFRKEGQNVTLSCEQNLNHDAMYWYRQDPGQGLRLIYYSQIVNDFQKGDIAEGYSVSREKKESFPLTVTSAQKNPTAFYLCASSTWTSGRGEQYFGPGTRLTVT.

The table lists this clone with a few counts. This rearrangement joins TRBV30 to TRBJ1-6; tentatively, D is TRBD1 (6 bases). CDR1 is GTSNPN and CDR2 is SVGIG in the germline V gene (reference sequence). Trimming removed 5 bases at V and 6 bases at J, with 14 bases between. The CDR3 contains 14 residues. The CDR3 spells CAWRRGGFNSPLHF. CDR3 bases: TGTGCCTGGCGGAGGGGGGGTTTTAATTCACCCCTCCACTTT.

The gene calls are TRBV10-3 and TRBJ2-1; D is unresolved. With 5 bases removed from V and 4 bases from J, the gap between germline ends came to 6 bases. CDR1 and CDR2 from the germline V gene are ENHRY and SYGVKD. This CDR3 region has 12 residues. In nucleotides, the CDR3 is TGTGCCATCAGTCCTGAATACAATGAGCAGTTCTTC. Translating gives CAISPEYNEQFF.

This clone turned up a few times. This chain joins TRBV7-2 and TRBJ1-1; D ambiguous. CDR1 and CDR2 (germline): SGHTA, FQGNSA. This CDR3 comprises 12 residues. V lost 7 bases and J 1 base, leaving 7 bases between the germline ends. The CDR3: CASTLENTEAFF. CDR3 coding DNA: TGTGCCAGCACCCTAGAGAACACTGAAGCTTTCTTT.

This clone was counted a few times. The rearrangement joins TRBV30 to TRBJ2-1; a possible D gene is TRBD2 (6 bases). The CDR3 is 14 residues long. Germline V gene sequence: CDR1 GTSNPN, CDR2 SVGIG (reference sequence). The V and J ends lost 2 bases and 0 bases respectively, with 8 bases between them. CDR3 residues: CAWSIGSSYNEQFF. The CDR3 DNA is TGTGCCTGGAGTATCGGGAGCTCCTACAATGAGCAGTTCTTC.

The CDR3 spells CASTKTGLSYEQYF. CDR3 in DNA: TGTGCCAGCACTAAGACAGGTTTATCCTACGAGCAGTACTTC. The rearrangement links TRBV6-1 to TRBJ2-7; D possibly corresponds to TRBD1 (6 bases). The CDR3 runs to 14 residues. V was clipped by 7 bases and J by 1 base, with 14 bases between them. CDR1 and CDR2 from the germline V gene are MNHNS and SASEGT.

The genes are TRBV2 and TRBJ1-4; D is unresolved. From germline, CDR1 is SNHLY and CDR2 FYNNEI. The CDR3 covers 11 residues. The V and J ends lost 2 bases and 6 bases respectively, with 1 base between them. The CDR3 loop reads CASSEYEKLFF. CDR3 in DNA: TGTGCCAGCAGTGAATATGAAAAACTGTTTTTT.

The chain recombines TRBV7-2 with TRBJ1-3; no definite D call. Deletions cut 5 bases from V and 4 bases from J, with 9 bases between. Germline V gene sequence: CDR1 SGHTA, CDR2 FQGNSA. CDR3 length: 13 residues. CDR3 nucleotide sequence: TGTGCCAGCAGCCCTAACGAAGGAAACACCATATATTTT. Its translation: CASSPNEGNTIYF.

This clone was seen only a few times. The chain uses TRBV27 and TRBJ2-3, with 8 bases fitting TRBD1. This CDR3 is built from 16 residues. Trimming at V came to 6 bases and at J to 4 bases, leaving 12 bases not matched to a gene. CDR1 and CDR2 from the germline V gene are MNHEY and SMNVEV (reference sequence). The CDR3 region has the DNA TGTGCCAGCAGCGAACTGACAGGGGTCAGGGCAGATACGCAGTATTTT. Translated, it gives CASSELTGVRADTQYF.